This T cell receptor (beta chain) was sequenced for a study of cytotoxic CD8 clonotypes in ibrutinib-treated CLL. Study-wide results and caveats: Collection times varied between progressing and sustained-remission patients.

With sequencing, the targeted depth ranged from 1 in 200,000 to 1 in 1 million T cells. Some clones are missing from TCRdb's copy, which holds only in-frame ones; the method was immunoSEQ multiplex PCR. This repertoire shows around 140,000 clones, 70% to 90% found once; its top ten account for 2% to 2.5%. This clone was found once. No antigen is known for it. Trimming pared 4 bases from V and 1 base from J, leaving 19 bases between. Germline assignment: CDR1 SEHNR and CDR2 FQNEAQ (reference sequence). The CDR3 consists of 17 residues. The rearrangement links TRBV7-9 to TRBJ2-5; D may be TRBD2 (5 bases). The material sequenced was PBMCs, taken after 24 months of ibrutinib treatment. The receptor was derived from a human donor with chronic lymphocytic leukemia. This CDR3 reads CASSSRGAAPFQETQYF. CDR3 DNA: TGTGCCAGCAGCTCCCGGGGAGCAGCCCCTTTCCAAGAGACCCAGTACTTC.